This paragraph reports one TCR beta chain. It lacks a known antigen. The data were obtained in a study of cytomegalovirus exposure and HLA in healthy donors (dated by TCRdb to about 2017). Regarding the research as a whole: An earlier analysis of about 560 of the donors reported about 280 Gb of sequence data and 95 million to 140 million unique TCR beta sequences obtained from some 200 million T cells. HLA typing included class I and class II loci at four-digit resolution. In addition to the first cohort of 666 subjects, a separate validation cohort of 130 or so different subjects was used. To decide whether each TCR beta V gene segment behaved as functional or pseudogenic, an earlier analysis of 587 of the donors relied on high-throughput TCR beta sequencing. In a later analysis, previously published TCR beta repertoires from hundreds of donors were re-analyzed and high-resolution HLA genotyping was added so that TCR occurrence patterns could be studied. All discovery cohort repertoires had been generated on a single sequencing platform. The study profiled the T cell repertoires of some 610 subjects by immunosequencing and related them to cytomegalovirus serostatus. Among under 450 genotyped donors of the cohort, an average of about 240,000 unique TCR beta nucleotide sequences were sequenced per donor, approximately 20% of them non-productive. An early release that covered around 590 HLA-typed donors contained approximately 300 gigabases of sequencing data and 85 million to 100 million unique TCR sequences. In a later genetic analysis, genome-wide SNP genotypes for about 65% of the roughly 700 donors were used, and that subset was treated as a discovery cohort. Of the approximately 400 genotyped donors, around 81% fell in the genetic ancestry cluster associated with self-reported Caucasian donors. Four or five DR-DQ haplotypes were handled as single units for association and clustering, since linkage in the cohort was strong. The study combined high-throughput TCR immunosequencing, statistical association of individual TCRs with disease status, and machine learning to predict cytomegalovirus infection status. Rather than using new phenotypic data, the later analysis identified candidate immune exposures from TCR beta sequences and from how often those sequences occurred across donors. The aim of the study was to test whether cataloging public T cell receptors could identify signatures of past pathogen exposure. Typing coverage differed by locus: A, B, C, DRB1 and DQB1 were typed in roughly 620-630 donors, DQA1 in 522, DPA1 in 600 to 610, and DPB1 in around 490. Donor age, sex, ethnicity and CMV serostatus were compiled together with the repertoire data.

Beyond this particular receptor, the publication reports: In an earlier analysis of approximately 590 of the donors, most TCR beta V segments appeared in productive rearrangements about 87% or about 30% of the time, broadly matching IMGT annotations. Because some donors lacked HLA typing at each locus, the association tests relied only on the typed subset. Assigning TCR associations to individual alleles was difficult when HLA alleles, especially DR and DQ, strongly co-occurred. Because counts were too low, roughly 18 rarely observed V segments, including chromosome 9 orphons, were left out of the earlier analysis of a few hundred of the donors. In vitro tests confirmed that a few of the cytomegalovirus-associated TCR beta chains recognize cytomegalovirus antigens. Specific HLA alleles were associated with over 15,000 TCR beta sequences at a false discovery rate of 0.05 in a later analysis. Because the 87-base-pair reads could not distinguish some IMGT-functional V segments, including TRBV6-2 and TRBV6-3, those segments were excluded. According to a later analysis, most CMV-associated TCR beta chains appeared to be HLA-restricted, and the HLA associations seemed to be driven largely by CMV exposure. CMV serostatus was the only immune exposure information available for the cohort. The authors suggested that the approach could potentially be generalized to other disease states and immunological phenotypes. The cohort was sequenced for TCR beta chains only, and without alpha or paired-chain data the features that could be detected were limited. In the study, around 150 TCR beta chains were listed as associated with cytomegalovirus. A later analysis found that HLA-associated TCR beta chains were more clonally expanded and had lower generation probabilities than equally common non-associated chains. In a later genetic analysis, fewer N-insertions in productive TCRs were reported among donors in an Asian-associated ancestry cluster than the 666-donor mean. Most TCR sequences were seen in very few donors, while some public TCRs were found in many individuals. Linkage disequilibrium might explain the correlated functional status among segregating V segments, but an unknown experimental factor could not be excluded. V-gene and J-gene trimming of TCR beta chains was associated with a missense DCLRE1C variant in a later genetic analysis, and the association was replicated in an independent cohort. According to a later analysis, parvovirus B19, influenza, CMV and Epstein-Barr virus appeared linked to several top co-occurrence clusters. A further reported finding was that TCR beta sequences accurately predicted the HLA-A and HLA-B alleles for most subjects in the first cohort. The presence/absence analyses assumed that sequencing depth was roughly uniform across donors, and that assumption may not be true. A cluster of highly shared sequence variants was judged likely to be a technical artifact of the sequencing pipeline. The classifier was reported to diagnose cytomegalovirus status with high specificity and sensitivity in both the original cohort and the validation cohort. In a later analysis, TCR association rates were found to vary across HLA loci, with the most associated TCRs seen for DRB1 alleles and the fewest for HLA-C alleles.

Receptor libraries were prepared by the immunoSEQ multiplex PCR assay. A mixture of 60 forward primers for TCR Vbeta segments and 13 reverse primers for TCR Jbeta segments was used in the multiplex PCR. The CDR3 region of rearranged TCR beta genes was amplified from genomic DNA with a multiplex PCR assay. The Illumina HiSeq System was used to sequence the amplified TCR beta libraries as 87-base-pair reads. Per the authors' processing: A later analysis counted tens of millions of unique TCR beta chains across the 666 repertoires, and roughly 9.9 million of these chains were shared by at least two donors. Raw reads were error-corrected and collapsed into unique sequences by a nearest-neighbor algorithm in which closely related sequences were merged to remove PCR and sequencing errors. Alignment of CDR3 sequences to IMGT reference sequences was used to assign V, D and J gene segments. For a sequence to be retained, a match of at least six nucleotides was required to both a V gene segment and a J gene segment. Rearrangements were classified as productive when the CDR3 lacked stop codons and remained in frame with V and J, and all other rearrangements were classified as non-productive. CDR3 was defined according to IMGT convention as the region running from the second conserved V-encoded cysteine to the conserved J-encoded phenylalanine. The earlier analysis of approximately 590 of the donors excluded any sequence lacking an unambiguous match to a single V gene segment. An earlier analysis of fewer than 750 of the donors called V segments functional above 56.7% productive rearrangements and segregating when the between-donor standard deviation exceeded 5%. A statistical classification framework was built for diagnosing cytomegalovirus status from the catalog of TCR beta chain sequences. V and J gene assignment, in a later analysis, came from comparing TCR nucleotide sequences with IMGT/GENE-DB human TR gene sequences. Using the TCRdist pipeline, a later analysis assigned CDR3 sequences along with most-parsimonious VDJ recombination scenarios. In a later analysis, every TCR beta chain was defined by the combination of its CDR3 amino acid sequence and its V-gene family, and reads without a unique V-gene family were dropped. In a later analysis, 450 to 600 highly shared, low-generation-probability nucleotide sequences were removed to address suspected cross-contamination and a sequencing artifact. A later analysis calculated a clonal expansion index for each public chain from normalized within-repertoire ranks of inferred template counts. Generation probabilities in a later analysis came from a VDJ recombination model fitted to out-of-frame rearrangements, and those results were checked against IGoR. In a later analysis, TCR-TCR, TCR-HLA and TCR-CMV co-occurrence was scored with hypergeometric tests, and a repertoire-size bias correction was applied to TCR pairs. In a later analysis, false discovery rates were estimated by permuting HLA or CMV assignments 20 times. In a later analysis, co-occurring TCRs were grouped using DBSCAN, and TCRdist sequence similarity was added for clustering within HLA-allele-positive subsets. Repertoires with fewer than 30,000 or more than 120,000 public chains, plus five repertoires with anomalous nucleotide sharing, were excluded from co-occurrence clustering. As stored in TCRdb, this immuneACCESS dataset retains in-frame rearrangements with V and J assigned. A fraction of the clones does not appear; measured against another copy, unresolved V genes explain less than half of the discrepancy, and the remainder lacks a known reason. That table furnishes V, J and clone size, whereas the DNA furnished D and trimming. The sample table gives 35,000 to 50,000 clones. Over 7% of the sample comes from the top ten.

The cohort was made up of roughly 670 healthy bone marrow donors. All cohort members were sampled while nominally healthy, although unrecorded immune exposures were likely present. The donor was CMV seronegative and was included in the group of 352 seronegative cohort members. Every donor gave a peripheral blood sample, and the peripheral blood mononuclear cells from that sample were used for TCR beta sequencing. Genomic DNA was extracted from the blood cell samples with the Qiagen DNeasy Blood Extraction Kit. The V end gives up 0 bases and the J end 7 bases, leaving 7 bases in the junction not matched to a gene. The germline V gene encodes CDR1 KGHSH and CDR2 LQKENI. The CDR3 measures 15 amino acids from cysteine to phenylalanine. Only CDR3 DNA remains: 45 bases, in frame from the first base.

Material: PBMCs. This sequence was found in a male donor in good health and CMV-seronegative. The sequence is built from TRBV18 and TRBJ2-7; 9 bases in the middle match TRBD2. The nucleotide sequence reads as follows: TGTGCCAGCTCACCACCGGGCGGGAGGGCCGGAGAGCAGTACTTC. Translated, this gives CASSPPGGRAGEQYF.